Below are 25 T cell receptor beta chains sequenced from a single sample in a study of T-cell reconstitution after alpha-beta-depleted transplantation in children. Construction of the TCRbeta library involved unique molecular identifiers. TCRdb recomputed calls from the PCR reads with MiXCR, one row per CDR3 protein. The sample yields around 600,000 distinct CDR3 sequences, over 9.5% seen once. The material sequenced was PBMCs from the stem cell graft donor, taken from the stem cell graft. The receptors derive from a human donor who donated a stem cell graft to a child with acute myeloid leukemia.

The genes are TRBV3-1 and TRBJ2-3; unclear D gene. The CDR3 totals 16 residues. The germline V gene encodes CDR1 LGHDT and CDR2 YNNKEL (reference sequence). Trimming cost V 4 bases and J 1 base, with 15 bases left between them. The CDR3 protein is CASSPTMSAGTDTQYF. Here the CDR3 DNA reads TGTGCCAGCAGCCCTACGATGTCTGCGGGCACAGATACGCAGTATTTT.

This clonotype was observed at least ten times. V and J are TRBV29-1 and TRBJ2-7; 14 bases align to TRBD2. The CDR3 covers 15 residues. The J segment lost 5 bases and the V segment lost 1 base, leaving 4 bases of the junction unmatched. The V gene's germline CDR1 is SQVTM and CDR2 ANQGSEA. CDR3 sequence (DNA): TGCAGCGTTGAAGGACTAGCGGGAGGGCCTAACGAGCAGTACTTC. Its translation: CSVEGLAGGPNEQYF.

The chain recombines TRBV11-2 with TRBJ2-5, with D hard to call. The CDR3 runs 15 residues. Germline assignment: CDR1 SGHAT and CDR2 FQNNGV. Trimming cost V 0 bases and J 5 bases, with 13 bases left between them. The CDR3 coding sequence is TGTGCCAGCAGCTTAGATTGGCTAAGTGGTGAGACCCAGTACTTC. It yields the protein CASSLDWLSGETQYF.

Many counts were recorded for this clonotype. The V gene is TRBV20-1, the J gene TRBJ1-5, with D possibly matching TRBD1 (5 bases). Looked up from germline, CDR1 is DFQATT and CDR2 is SNEGSKA (reference sequence). This CDR3 spans 12 amino acids. Between the trimmed V and J ends, which lost 4 bases and 4 bases, there was a span of 8 bases. CDR3 coding DNA: TGCAGTGCTATTGAGGGGAATCAGCCCCAGCATTTT. This codes for CSAIEGNQPQHF.

This clonotype was seen only a few times. The chain recombines TRBV9 with TRBJ1-6; a possible D gene is TRBD1 (6 bases). V lost 3 bases, J lost 5 bases, and 12 bases lay in between. CDR1 SGDLS and CDR2 YYNGEE come from the germline V gene. The CDR3 has 15 amino acids. CDR3 DNA: TGTGCCAGCAGCGGACCAACAGGGCATAATTCACCCCTCCACTTT. Encoded protein: CASSGPTGHNSPLHF. Complete variable domain (other parts from reference TRBV9 and TRBJ1-6): DSGVTQTPKHLITATGQRVTLRCSPRSGDLSVYWYQQSLDQGLQFLIQYYNGEERAKGNILERFSAQQFPDLHSELNLSSLELGDSALYFCASSGPTGHNSPLHFGNGTRLTVT.

J is TRBJ2-2 and V is TRBV3-1, with 8 bases fitting TRBD2. The CDR3 runs 16 residues. Germline CDR1 and CDR2: LGHDT and YNNKEL (reference sequence). V was clipped by 4 bases and J by 0 bases; unmatched bases: 4. The CDR3 DNA reads TGTGCCAGCAGCCCTCTAGCGGGCTCGAACACCGGGGAGCTGTTTTTT. It yields the protein CASSPLAGSNTGELFF.

This clonotype was picked up many times. The V call is TRBV12-3 or TRBV12-4, the J call TRBJ1-1; maybe TRBD1 (5 bases). The CDR3 totals 15 residues. Trimming cost V 0 bases and J 1 base, with 9 bases left between them. CDR3 nucleotides: TGTGCCAGCAGTTTAGCGGCGGGGACGAACACTGAAGCTTTCTTT. Its protein is CASSLAAGTNTEAFF.

The chain links TRBV7-6 to TRBJ2-1; 9 bases map to TRBD2. The CDR3 runs to 15 residues. From germline, CDR1 is SGHVS and CDR2 FNYEAQ. Losses at the gene ends were 3 bases for V and 5 bases for J; bases not matched to a gene: 5. CDR3: CASSFSGSADNEQFF. In DNA, the CDR3 is TGTGCCAGCAGCTTTAGCGGGAGTGCGGACAATGAGCAGTTCTTC.

This clonotype has more than one count but fewer than ten. The chain combines TRBV6-2 or TRBV6-3 with TRBJ1-1, with D possibly being TRBD1 (5 bases). Germline V gene data show CDR1 as MNHEY and CDR2 as SVGEGT. V was pared by 10 bases and J by 3 bases, with 18 bases between. The CDR3 runs to 14 residues. The CDR3 protein is CATRISGLHTEAFF. The CDR3 coding sequence is TGTGCCACCCGAATTTCGGGACTGCACACTGAAGCTTTCTTT.

V gene TRBV6-1 combines with J gene TRBJ2-7; TRBD1 or TRBD2 may be the D gene (5 bases each). The end of the DNA aligns better with TRBJ2-1, so the J call may be wrong. This CDR3 has 15 residues. The germline gives CDR1 MNHNS, CDR2 SASEGT. The CDR3 DNA reads as TGTGCCAGCAGCTCGCGCAAGGGTGGGACCTACGAGCAGTTCTTC. Protein product: CASSSRKGGTYEQFF.

This clonotype was found a few times. The chain couples TRBV5-1 to TRBJ2-1; the match to TRBD2 covers 14 bases. Germline-derived CDR1 and CDR2 are SGHRS and YFSETQ. The V and J ends lost 5 bases and 10 bases, in that order; junction bases with no gene match: 8. The CDR3 is made up of 15 amino acids. The CDR3: CASSPGLAGAGEQFF. CDR3 in DNA: TGCGCCAGCAGTCCGGGACTAGCGGGAGCCGGCGAGCAGTTCTTC.

This clonotype was counted between two and nine times. This chain links TRBV2 with TRBJ2-2; unclear D gene. The V gene's germline CDR1 is SNHLY and CDR2 FYNNEI. The CDR3 sequence is 13 residues long. With 4 bases removed from V and 6 bases from J, the gap between germline ends came to 9 bases. The CDR3 region is CASSGFASGELFF. CDR3 bases: TGTGCCAGCAGTGGGTTTGCATCCGGGGAGCTGTTTTTT.

In its sample, this clonotype was seen a few times. This chain connects TRBV11-1 to TRBJ2-1, with a possible D match to TRBD2 (6 bases). Germline V lookup: CDR1 SGHAT, CDR2 FQDESV (reference sequence). The CDR3 runs to 13 residues. The V gene lost 5 bases and the J gene lost 8 bases, with 13 bases spanning the gap. CDR3 nucleotide sequence: TGTGCCAGCAGCGGCAGACTAGAGGATGAGCAGTTCTTC. Amino acids: CASSGRLEDEQFF. The entire variable domain, with the rest obtained from reference TRBV11-1 and TRBJ2-1, is as follows: EAEVAQSPRYKITEKSQAVAFWCDPISGHATLYWYRQILGQGPELLVQFQDESVVDDSQLPKDRFSAERLKGVDSTLKIQPAELGDSAMYLCASSGRLEDEQFFGPGTRLTVL.

The rearrangement links TRBV6-2 or TRBV6-3 to TRBJ2-5; the D gene is possibly TRBD2 (5 bases). Trimming shortened V by 4 bases and J by 1 base, and 16 bases separated the two germline ends. Germline CDR1 reads MNHEY; CDR2 reads SVGEGT. The CDR3 has 16 residues. The CDR3 sequence is CASSSPGLILQETQYF. CDR3 bases: TGTGCCAGCAGTTCCCCAGGACTGATTCTCCAAGAGACCCAGTACTTC.

The rearrangement uses TRBV5-1 and TRBJ2-1; a possible D gene is TRBD2 (6 bases). Germline lookup yields CDR1 SGHRS and CDR2 YFSETQ. V was pared by 1 base and J by 0 bases, with 11 bases between. CDR3 length equals 16 residues. The CDR3 is CASSLSAGSSYNEQFF. Here the CDR3 DNA reads TGCGCCAGCAGCTTGTCAGCGGGCAGCTCCTACAATGAGCAGTTCTTC.

V usage is TRBV20-1 and J usage is TRBJ2-1; TRBD2 agrees at 10 bases. CDR1 is DFQATT, CDR2 SNEGSKA, per germline (reference sequence). The CDR3 runs to 15 residues. Trimming at V came to 0 bases and at J to 6 bases, leaving 5 bases not matched to a gene. The CDR3: CSARDRRTSGNEQFF. The CDR3 DNA is TGCAGTGCTAGAGACCGGAGGACTAGCGGCAATGAGCAGTTCTTC.

This clonotype was observed a handful of times. The chain employs TRBV4-2 and TRBJ2-1, with D tentatively TRBD1 (5 bases). In germline, CDR1 is LGHNA, CDR2 YNFKEQ. V shed 3 bases and J shed 3 bases, with 21 bases lying between them. The CDR3 sequence is 18 residues long. The DNA of the CDR3 is TGTGCCAGCAGCCACACCGAACTGGGGCTAAGGGGCTACAATGAGCAGTTCTTC. Its translation: CASSHTELGLRGYNEQFF.

This clonotype has ten or more counts. V is TRBV25-1 and J is TRBJ1-3, with 7 bases lining up with TRBD1. The V gene's germline CDR1 is MGHDK and CDR2 SYGVNS. The CDR3 loop spans 14 amino acids. With V trimmed by 6 bases and J by 4 bases, 6 bases remained unmatched. The CDR3 nucleotides read TGTGCCAGCAGGAGAACAGGGGACGGAAACACCATATATTTT. It yields the protein CASRRTGDGNTIYF.

This clonotype appeared a few times. The chain combines TRBV5-4 with TRBJ2-1, with 11 bases fitting TRBD2. V dropped 4 bases and J dropped 14; count of bases not matched to a gene: 11. Per the germline V gene, CDR1 is SGHNT and CDR2 is YYREEE (reference sequence). This CDR3 comprises 14 residues. The CDR3 loop reads CASSPGTSGSTEFF. The CDR3 DNA follows: TGTGCCAGCAGCCCCGGGACTAGCGGCTCAACGGAGTTCTTC.

The sample holds a few counts of this clonotype. This rearrangement joins TRBV28 to TRBJ2-7; 7 bases match TRBD2. CDR3 length: 12 amino acids. Germline V lookup: CDR1 MDHEN, CDR2 SYDVKM. The J segment lost 6 bases and the V segment lost 7 bases, leaving 6 bases of the junction unmatched. CDR3 amino acids: CASTAGSVEQYF. In nucleotides, the CDR3 is TGTGCCAGCACAGCGGGAAGTGTCGAGCAGTACTTC.

The rearrangement uses TRBV19 and TRBJ1-5; D is undetermined. Germline CDR1 and CDR2: LNHDA and SQIVND (reference sequence). The ends were cut back, 0 bases at V and 2 bases at J, with 11 bases in the middle. The CDR3 is 16 residues long. CDR3 nucleotides: TGTGCCAGTAGTATAGAAACGGGAATGGGCAATCAGCCCCAGCATTTT. This gives the protein CASSIETGMGNQPQHF.

The gene calls are TRBV27 and TRBJ2-3; D might be TRBD1 (6 bases). Germline V gene sequence: CDR1 MNHEY, CDR2 SMNVEV (reference sequence). Trimming took off 7 bases at V and 2 bases at J, with 13 bases between the two ends. CDR3 length: 14 amino acids. CDR3: CASNSDRFTDTQYF. Here the CDR3 DNA reads TGTGCCAGCAATTCGGACAGATTCACAGATACGCAGTATTTT.

The chain is built from TRBV3-1 and TRBJ2-3; perhaps TRBD2 as D (6 bases). The CDR3 consists of 15 residues. V lost 1 base and J 5 bases, leaving 13 bases between the germline ends. Germline CDR1 LGHDT, CDR2 YNNKEL (reference sequence). The CDR3 nucleotides are TGTGCCAGCAGCCAAGGCCGGGGGACCTTAGATACGCAGTATTTT. Translated, it gives CASSQGRGTLDTQYF.

This rearrangement joins TRBV4-2 to TRBJ2-7, with D tentatively TRBD1 (6 bases). The CDR3 has 16 residues. CDR1 is LGHNA, CDR2 YNFKEQ, per germline. V shed 0 bases and J shed 0 bases, with 12 bases lying between them. CDR3 DNA sequence: TGTGCCAGCAGCCAAGATATCGCCAGGGGCTCCTACGAGCAGTACTTC. Encoded protein: CASSQDIARGSYEQYF.

The chain couples TRBV27 to TRBJ2-4; D ambiguous. Germline V gene data show CDR1 as MNHEY and CDR2 as SMNVEV (reference sequence). Trimming shortened V by 9 bases and J by 0 bases, and 12 bases separated the two germline ends. The CDR3 is 14 residues long. The CDR3 loop reads CARPSWRAKNIQYF. In DNA form, the CDR3 reads TGTGCCAGACCCTCGTGGCGAGCCAAAAACATTCAGTACTTC.